Shown below are 10 T cell receptor beta chains from a single sample sequenced in a study of cytomegalovirus exposure and HLA in healthy donors. The study ran its PCR with 60 Vbeta and 13 Jbeta primers. TCRdb's table, derived via immunoSEQ multiplex PCR, lists solely in-frame clones and lacks some. The repertoire has approximately 200,000 clones, 80% to 85% of them found once; the top ten carry around 0.25%. The sample taken for sequencing was PBMCs. The receptors shown here come from a boy between 5 and 17 years old in good health and CMV-seronegative.

V usage is TRBV4-1 and J usage is TRBJ2-5, with D maybe TRBD1 (5 bases). Germline CDR1 MGHRA, CDR2 YSYEKL. This CDR3 has 16 amino acids. V dropped 1 base and J dropped 4 bases, with 16 bases sitting between them. The CDR3 DNA follows: TGCGCCAGCAGCCAAGTGGGGCCAATACTGGGAGAGACCCAGTACTTC. Translation: CASSQVGPILGETQYF.

The chain couples TRBV10-1 to TRBJ2-5, with D possibly TRBD2 on 6 matching bases. Trimming shortened V by 6 bases and J by 4 bases, and 6 bases separated the two germline ends. Germline V gene lookup returns CDR1 WNHNN and CDR2 SYGVQD (reference sequence). CDR3 length: 11 residues. CDR3 region: CASRGGETQYF. The CDR3 region has the DNA TGCGCCAGCAGGGGGGGAGAGACCCAGTACTTC.

This clone was counted a few times. The rearrangement joins TRBV6-6 to TRBJ2-5; TRBD2 might be the D (6 bases). Germline lookup yields CDR1 MNHNY and CDR2 SVGAGI (reference sequence). The CDR3 extends over 14 amino acids. Trimming took 6 bases from V and 4 from J, leaving 15 bases between them. The CDR3 DNA follows: TGTGCCAGCAGCCTTTTGGGGGGTGGAGAGACCCAGTACTTC. Protein: CASSLLGGGETQYF.

This chain joins TRBV9 and TRBJ2-4; 7 nucleotides align to TRBD1. The V segment lost 3 bases and the J segment 5 bases; nucleotides outside the gene matches: 5. The CDR3 totals 14 residues. The germline gives CDR1 SGDLS, CDR2 YYNGEE. The CDR3 here is CASSATGTENIQYF. Written as DNA, the CDR3 is TGTGCCAGCAGCGCAACCGGGACAGAAAACATTCAGTACTTC.

V usage is TRBV7-8 and J usage is TRBJ1-4; 7 bases line up with TRBD1. The V gene end was trimmed by 5 bases and the J gene end by 1 base; junction bases not matched to a gene: 4. CDR3 length: 15 amino acids. CDR1 and CDR2 (germline): SGHVS, FQNEAQ. The CDR3 sequence: CASSLRGLTNEKLFF. The CDR3 nucleotides read TGTGCCAGCAGCCTAAGGGGGCTAACTAATGAAAAACTGTTTTTT.

The chain links TRBV29-1 to TRBJ2-7; D is unclear. The CDR3 extends over 13 amino acids. Germline assignment: CDR1 SQVTM and CDR2 ANQGSEA. The ends were cut back, 0 bases at V and 3 bases at J, with 9 bases in the middle. In DNA form, the CDR3 reads TGCAGCGTTGAAGACCCCCGTTTCTACGAGCAGTACTTC. Translation: CSVEDPRFYEQYF.

The V and J genes are TRBV20-1 and TRBJ2-1; TRBD1 is a possible D gene (6 bases). The ends were cut back, 2 bases at V and 9 bases at J, with 8 bases in the middle. The CDR3 spans 11 residues. Germline loops: CDR1 DFQATT, CDR2 SNEGSKA (reference sequence). The CDR3 DNA reads TGCAGTGCTAGACAGGGGAGTGAGCAGTTCTTC. Encoded protein: CSARQGSEQFF.

The chain recombines TRBV15 with TRBJ1-6, with D hard to call. Germline assignment: CDR1 LNHNV and CDR2 YYDKDF (reference sequence). The CDR3 consists of 16 residues. The V end lost 8 bases, the J end lost 4 bases, and 18 bases lay between the germline ends. In nucleotides, the CDR3 is TGTGCCACCGGAGACCCCCAAGATCAGTATAATTCACCCCTCCACTTT. It yields the protein CATGDPQDQYNSPLHF.

This rearrangement joins TRBV7-3 to TRBJ2-2, with D possibly matching TRBD1 (6 bases). Germline V gene sequence: CDR1 SGHTA, CDR2 FQGTGA. Trimming took off 6 bases at V and 0 bases at J, with 23 bases between the two ends. This CDR3 has 19 amino acids. The CDR3 sequence: CASSKLPGHRISNTGELFF. DNA for the CDR3: TGTGCCAGCAGTAAACTCCCGGGACACCGAATCTCGAACACCGGGGAGCTGTTTTTT.

The genes are TRBV27 and TRBJ1-4, with 10 bases identical to TRBD1. This CDR3 contains 15 residues. Losses at the gene ends were 7 bases for V and 3 bases for J; bases not matched to a gene: 5. Germline CDR1 reads MNHEY; CDR2 reads SMNVEV (reference sequence). The CDR3 region has the DNA TGTGCCAGCAATCGGGACAGGGGTGCTAATGAAAAACTGTTTTTT. It codes for CASNRDRGANEKLFF.